The sequence of this T cell receptor (beta chain) was determined in a study of cytomegalovirus exposure and HLA in healthy donors. Repertoires were generated with immunoSEQ multiplex PCR, while TCRdb's copy carries only in-frame clones and drops some. The sample yields 98,000 or so clones, nearly 97% seen once. The CDR3 is made up of 13 amino acids. Germline V lookup: CDR1 MDHEN, CDR2 SYDVKM. V was shortened by 4 bases and J by 4 bases, with 10 bases between the two germline ends. The sequencing sample was made of PBMCs. This TCR came from a woman aged 18-29 years in good health and CMV-seronegative. The rearrangement uses TRBV28 and TRBJ1-2; D might be TRBD1 (5 bases). CDR3 loop: CASSSKGIYGYTF. In DNA, the CDR3 is TGTGCCAGCAGTTCCAAGGGGATCTATGGCTACACCTTC.